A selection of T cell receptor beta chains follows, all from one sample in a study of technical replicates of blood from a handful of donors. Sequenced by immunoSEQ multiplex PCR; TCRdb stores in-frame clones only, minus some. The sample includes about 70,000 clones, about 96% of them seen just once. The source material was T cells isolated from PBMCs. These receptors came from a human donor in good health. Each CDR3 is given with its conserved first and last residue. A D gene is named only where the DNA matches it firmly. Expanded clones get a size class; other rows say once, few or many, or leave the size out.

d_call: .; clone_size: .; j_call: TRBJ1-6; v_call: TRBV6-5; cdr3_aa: CASSSTGRNSPLHF; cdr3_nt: TGTGCCAGCAGTTCCACAGGGCGGAATTCACCCCTCCACTTT
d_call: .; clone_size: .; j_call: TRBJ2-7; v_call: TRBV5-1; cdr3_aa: CASSFGQGSSYEQYF; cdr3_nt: TGCGCCAGCAGCTTTGGGCAGGGGTCATCCTACGAGCAGTACTTC
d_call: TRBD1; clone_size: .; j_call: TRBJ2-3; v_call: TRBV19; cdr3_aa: CASSTRQGRGTDTQYF; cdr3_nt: TGTGCCAGTAGTACCCGACAGGGCCGGGGCACAGATACGCAGTATTTT
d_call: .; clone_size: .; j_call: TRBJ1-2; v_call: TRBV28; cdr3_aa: CASSLPYPRTTAPQIYGYTF; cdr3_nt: TGTGCCAGCAGTTTACCATACCCCCGTACGACAGCGCCGCAAATCTATGGCTACACCTTC
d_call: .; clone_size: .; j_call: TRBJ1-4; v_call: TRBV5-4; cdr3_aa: CASSFGTGLAPYEKLFF; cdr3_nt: TGTGCCAGCAGCTTTGGAACGGGACTTGCTCCCTATGAAAAACTGTTTTTT
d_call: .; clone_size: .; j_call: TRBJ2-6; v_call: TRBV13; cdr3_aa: CASSFGEGANVLTF; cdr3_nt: TGTGCCAGCAGCTTCGGAGAGGGGGCCAACGTCCTGACTTTC
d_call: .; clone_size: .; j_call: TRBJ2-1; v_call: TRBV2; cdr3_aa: CASSDPRLFGNEQFF; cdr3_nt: TGTGCCAGCAGTGACCCTAGGTTATTCGGTAATGAGCAGTTCTTC
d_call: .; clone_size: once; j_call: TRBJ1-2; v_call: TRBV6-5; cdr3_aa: CATKSRGLYGYTF; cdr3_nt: TGTGCCACCAAAAGCAGGGGCCTCTATGGCTACACCTTC
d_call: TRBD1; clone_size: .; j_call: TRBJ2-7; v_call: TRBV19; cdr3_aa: CASSIPGTGREQYF; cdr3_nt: TGTGCCAGTAGTATCCCCGGGACAGGGCGCGAGCAGTACTTC
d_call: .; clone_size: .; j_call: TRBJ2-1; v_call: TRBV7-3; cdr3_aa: CASSRRGTSGDNEQFF; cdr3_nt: TGTGCCAGCAGTCGTCGAGGAACATCGGGGGACAATGAGCAGTTCTTC
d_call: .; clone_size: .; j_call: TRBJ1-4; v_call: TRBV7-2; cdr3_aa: CASSFGYRSGSGKLFF; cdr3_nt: TGTGCCAGCAGCTTTGGATACAGGTCCGGAAGTGGAAAACTGTTTTTT
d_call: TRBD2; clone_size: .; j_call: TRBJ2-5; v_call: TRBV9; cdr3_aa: CASSGQTSGGPHF; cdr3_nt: TGTGCCAGCAGCGGCCAGACTAGCGGGGGACCACACTTC
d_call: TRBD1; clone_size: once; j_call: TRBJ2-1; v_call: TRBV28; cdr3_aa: CASSLWEGQGAYNEQFF; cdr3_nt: TGTGCCAGCAGTTTATGGGAGGGACAGGGCGCATACAATGAGCAGTTCTTC
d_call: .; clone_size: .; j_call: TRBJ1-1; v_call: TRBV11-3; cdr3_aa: CASSPRGRGDMNTEAFF; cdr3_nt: TGTGCCAGCAGCCCGCGGGGGCGGGGGGATATGAACACTGAAGCTTTCTTT
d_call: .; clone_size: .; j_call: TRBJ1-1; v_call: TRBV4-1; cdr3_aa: CASSQDSRGGTEAFF; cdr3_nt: TGCGCCAGCAGCCAAGATTCCCGGGGAGGCACTGAAGCTTTCTTT
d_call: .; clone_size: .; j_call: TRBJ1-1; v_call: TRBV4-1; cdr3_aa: CASSQQQGNTEAFF; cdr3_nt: TGCGCCAGCAGCCAGCAACAGGGGAACACTGAAGCTTTCTTT
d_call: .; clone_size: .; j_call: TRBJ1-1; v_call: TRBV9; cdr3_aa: CASSANTGPVMEAFF; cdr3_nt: TGTGCCAGCAGCGCAAATACAGGACCCGTCATGGAAGCTTTCTTT
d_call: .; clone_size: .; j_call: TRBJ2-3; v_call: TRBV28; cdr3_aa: CASSLSAIRGKDTDTQYF; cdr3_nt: TGTGCCAGCAGTTTATCCGCAATAAGAGGGAAGGACACAGATACGCAGTATTTT
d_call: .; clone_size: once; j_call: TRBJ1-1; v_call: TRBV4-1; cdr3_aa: CASSQDEQAPNTEAFF; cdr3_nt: TGCGCCAGCAGCCAAGATGAACAGGCGCCGAACACTGAAGCTTTCTTT
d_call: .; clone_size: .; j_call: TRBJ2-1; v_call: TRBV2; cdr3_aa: CASSERGSWSDEQFF; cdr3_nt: TGTGCCAGCAGTGAAAGGGGTTCTTGGAGCGATGAGCAGTTCTTC
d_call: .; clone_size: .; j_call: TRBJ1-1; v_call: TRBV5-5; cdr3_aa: CASSYIQGIEAFF; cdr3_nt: TGTGCCAGCAGCTACATACAGGGAATTGAAGCTTTCTTT
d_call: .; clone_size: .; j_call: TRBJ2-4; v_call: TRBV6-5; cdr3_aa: CASSYSSKNIQYF; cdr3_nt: TGTGCCAGCAGTTACTCCAGTAAAAACATTCAGTACTTC
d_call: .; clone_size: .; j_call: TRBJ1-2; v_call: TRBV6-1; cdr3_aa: CASSEPPLVSGYTF; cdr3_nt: TGTGCCAGCAGTGAACCTCCCTTAGTTAGCGGCTACACCTTC
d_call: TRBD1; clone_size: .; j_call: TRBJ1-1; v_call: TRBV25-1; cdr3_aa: CASSEQGVSTEAFF; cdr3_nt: TGTGCCAGCAGTGAACAGGGGGTCAGCACTGAAGCTTTCTTT
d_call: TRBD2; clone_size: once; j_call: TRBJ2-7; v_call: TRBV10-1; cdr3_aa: CASSEGTNYEQYF; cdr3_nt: TGCGCCAGCAGTGAGGGGACTAACTACGAGCAGTACTTC
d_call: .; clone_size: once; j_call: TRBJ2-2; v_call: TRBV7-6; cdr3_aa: CASSLRTGELFF; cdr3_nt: TGTGCCAGCAGCTTACGGACAGGGGAGCTGTTTTTT
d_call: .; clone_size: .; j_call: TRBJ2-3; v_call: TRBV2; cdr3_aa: CASVRGTVTDTQYF; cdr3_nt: TGTGCCAGCGTCCGCGGGACAGTCACAGATACGCAGTATTTT
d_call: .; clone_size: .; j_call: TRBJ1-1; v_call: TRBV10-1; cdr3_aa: CASSVSVMSTEAFF; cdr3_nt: TGCGCCAGCAGTGTATCGGTAATGAGCACTGAAGCTTTCTTT
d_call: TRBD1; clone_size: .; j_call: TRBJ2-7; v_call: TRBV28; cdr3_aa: CASSLNRGEQYF; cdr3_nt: TGTGCCAGCAGTTTAAACAGGGGCGAGCAGTACTTC
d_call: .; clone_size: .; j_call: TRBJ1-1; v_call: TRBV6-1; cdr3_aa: CASEPFMNTEAFF; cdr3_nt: TGTGCCAGCGAGCCTTTCATGAACACTGAAGCTTTCTTT
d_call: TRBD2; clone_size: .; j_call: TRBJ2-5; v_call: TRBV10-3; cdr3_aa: CAISEGGTSGGETQYF; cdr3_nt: TGTGCCATCAGTGAAGGAGGGACTAGCGGGGGAGAGACCCAGTACTTC
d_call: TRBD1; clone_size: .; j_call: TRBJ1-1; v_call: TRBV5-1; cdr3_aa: CASRRTGQNTEAFF; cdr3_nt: TGCGCCAGCAGGAGGACAGGGCAGAACACTGAAGCTTTCTTT
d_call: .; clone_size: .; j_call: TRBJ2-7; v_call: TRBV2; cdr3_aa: CASSVGKAPSYEQYF; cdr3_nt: TGTGCCAGCAGTGTGGGCAAGGCACCATCCTACGAGCAGTACTTC
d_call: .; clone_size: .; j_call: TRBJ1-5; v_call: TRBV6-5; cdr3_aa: CASGPIGGRGQPQHF; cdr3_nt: TGTGCCAGCGGACCGATCGGGGGTAGGGGTCAGCCCCAGCATTTT
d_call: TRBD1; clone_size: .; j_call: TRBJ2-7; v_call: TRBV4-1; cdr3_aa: CASSQGQGNYEQYF; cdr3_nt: TGCGCCAGCAGCCAAGGACAGGGTAACTACGAGCAGTACTTC
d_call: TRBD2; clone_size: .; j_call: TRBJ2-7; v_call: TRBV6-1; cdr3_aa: CASSARGDEYYEQYF; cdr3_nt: TGTGCCAGCAGTGCCCGGGGGGACGAATACTACGAGCAGTACTTC
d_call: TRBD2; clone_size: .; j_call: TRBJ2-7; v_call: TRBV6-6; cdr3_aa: CASSYSASGRYEQYF; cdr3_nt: TGTGCCAGCAGTTACTCAGCGAGCGGGAGGTACGAGCAGTACTTC
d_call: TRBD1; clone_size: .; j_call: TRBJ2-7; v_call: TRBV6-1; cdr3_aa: CASSETLTGWSEQYF; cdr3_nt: TGTGCCAGCAGTGAAACGTTGACAGGGTGGTCCGAGCAGTACTTC
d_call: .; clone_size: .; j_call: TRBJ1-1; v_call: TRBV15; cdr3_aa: CATSRPPRDTEAFF; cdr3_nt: TGTGCCACCAGCCGCCCCCCCAGGGACACTGAAGCTTTCTTT
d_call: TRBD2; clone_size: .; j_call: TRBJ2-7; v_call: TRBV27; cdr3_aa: CASAQRETYEQYF; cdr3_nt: TGTGCCAGCGCCCAGCGGGAGACCTACGAGCAGTACTTC
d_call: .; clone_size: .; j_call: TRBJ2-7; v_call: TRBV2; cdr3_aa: CASSESVGRFTNYEQYF; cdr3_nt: TGTGCCAGCAGTGAATCGGTCGGCCGCTTTACTAACTACGAGCAGTACTTC
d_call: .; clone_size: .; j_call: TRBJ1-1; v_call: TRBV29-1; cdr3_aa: CSAQPPVVSNPEAFF; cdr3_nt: TGCAGCGCCCAACCCCCGGTAGTGTCCAACCCTGAAGCTTTCTTT
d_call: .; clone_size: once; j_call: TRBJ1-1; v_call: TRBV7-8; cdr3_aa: CASSLLQGTEAFF; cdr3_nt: TGTGCCAGCAGCCTATTACAGGGAACTGAAGCTTTCTTT
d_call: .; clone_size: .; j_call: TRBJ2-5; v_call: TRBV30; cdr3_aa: CAWSVTIRRETQYF; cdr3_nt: TGTGCCTGGAGTGTGACTATACGGCGAGAGACCCAGTACTTC
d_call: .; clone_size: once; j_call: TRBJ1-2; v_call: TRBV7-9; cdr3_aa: CASSSPTGSGNYGYTF; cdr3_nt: TGTGCCAGCAGCTCGCCGACAGGATCAGGCAACTATGGCTACACCTTC
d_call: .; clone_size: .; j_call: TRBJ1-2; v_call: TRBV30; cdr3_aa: CAWSVGRNYGYTF; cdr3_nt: TGTGCCTGGAGTGTTGGCCGCAACTATGGCTACACCTTC
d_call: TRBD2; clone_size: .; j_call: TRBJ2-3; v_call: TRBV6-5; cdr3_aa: CASSRAGGPRYF; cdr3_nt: TGTGCCAGCAGTCGCGCGGGGGGGCCTAGGTATTTT
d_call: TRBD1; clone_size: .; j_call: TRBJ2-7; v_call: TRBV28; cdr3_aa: CASSLGQGRGYEQYF; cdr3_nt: TGTGCCAGCAGTTTGGGACAGGGACGAGGCTACGAGCAGTACTTC
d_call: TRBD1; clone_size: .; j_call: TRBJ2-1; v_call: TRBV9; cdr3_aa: CASSVDLPGQGDNEQFF; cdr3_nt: TGTGCCAGCAGCGTTGACTTACCGGGACAGGGGGATAATGAGCAGTTCTTC
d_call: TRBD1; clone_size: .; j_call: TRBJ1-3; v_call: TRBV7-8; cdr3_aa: CASSAGRTGGYGNTIYF; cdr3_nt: TGTGCCAGCAGCGCAGGACGGACAGGGGGCTACGGGAACACCATATATTTT
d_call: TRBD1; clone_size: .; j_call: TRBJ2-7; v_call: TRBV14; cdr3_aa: CASSYGQGSYEQYF; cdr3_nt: TGTGCCAGCAGTTACGGACAGGGTTCCTACGAGCAGTACTTC
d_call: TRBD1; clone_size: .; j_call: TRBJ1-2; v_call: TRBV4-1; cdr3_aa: CASSLGQGLTNYGYTF; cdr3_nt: TGCGCCAGCAGCCTCGGACAGGGACTGACTAACTATGGCTACACCTTC
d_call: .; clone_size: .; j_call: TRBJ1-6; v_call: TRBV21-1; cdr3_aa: CASSKAEGRRDNSPLHF; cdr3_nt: TGTGCCAGCAGCAAAGCGGAGGGACGCAGGGATAATTCACCCCTCCACTTT
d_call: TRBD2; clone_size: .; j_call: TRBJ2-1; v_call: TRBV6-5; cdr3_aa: CASRGLAGLNEQFF; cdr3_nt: TGTGCCAGCCGGGGACTAGCGGGACTGAATGAGCAGTTCTTC